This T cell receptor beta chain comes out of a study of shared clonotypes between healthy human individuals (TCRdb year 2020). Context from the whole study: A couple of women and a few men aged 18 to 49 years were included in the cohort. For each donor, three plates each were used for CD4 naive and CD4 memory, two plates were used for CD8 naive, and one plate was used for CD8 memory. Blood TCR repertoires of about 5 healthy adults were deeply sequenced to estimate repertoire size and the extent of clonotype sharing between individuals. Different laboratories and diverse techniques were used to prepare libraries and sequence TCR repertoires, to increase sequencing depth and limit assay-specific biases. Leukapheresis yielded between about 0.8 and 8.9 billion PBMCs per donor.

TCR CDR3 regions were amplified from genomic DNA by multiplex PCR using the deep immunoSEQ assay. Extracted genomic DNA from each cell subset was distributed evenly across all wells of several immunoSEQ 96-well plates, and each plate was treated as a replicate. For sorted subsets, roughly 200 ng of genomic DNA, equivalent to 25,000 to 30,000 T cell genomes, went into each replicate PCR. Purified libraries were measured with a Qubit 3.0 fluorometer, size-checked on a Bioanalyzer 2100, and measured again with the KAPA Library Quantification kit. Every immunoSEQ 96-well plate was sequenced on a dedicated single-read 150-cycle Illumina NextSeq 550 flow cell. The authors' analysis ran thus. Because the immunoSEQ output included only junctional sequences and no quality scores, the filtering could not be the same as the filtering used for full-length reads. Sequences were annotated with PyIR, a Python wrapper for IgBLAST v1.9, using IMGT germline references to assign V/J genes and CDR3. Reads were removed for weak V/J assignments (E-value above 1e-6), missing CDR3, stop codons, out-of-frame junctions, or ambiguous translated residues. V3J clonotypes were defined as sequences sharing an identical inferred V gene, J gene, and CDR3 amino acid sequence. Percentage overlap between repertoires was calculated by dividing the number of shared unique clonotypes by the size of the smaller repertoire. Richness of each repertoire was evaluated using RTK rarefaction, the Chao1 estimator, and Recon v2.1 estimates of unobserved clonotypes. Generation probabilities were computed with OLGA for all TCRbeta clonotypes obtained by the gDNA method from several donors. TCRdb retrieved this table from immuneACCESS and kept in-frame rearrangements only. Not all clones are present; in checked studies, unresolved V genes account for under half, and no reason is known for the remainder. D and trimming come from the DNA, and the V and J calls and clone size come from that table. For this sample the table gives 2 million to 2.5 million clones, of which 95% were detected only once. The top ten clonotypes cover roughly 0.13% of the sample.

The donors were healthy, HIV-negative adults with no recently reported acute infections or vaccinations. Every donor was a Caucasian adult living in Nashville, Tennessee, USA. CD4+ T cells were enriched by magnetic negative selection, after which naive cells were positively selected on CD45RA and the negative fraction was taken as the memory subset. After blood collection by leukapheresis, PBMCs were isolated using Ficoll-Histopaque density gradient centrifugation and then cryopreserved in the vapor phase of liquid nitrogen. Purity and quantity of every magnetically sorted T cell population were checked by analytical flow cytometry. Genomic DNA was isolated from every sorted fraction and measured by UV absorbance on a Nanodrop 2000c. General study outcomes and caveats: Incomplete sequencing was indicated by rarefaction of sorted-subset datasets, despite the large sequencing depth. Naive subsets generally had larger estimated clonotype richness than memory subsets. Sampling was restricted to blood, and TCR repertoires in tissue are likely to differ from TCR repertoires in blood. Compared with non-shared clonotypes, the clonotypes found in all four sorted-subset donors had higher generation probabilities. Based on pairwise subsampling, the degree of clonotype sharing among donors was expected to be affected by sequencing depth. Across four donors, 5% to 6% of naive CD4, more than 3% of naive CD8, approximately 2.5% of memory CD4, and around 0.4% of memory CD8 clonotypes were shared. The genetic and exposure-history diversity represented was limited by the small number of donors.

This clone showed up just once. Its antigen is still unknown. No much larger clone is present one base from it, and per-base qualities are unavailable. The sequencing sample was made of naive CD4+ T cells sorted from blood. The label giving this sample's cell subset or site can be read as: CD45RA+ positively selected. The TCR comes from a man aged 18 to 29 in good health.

The CDR3 region reads CASSSGPISGNTIYF. The bases read TGTGCCAGCAGCTCTGGACCGATCTCTGGAAACACCATATATTTT. The chain is assembled from TRBV7-6 and TRBJ1-3; the D gene is not confidently resolved. From the germline V gene, CDR1 is SGHVS and CDR2 is FNYEAQ. The V end loses 4 bases and the J end loses 0 bases, and a stretch of 10 bases separates them. The CDR3 has 15 amino acids, counting the end cysteine and phenylalanine. This entry keeps only the CDR3 DNA: 45 bases, framed from base 1.